The 11 T cell receptor beta chains given below trace back to one sample, sequenced in a study of human T cells and chemical hapten exposure. One entry per CDR3 protein, called by TCRdb with MiXCR from the RACE reads. The sample has 35,000 to 50,000 distinct CDR3 sequences; 10% are singletons. The time point here: pre-sensitization, week 0. Documented treatment: therapeutic diphenylcyclopropenone sensitization with weekly scalp DPC. The material was whole blood, obtained in connection with sensitization to the hapten diphenylcyclopropenone (DPC). The receptor source for this set is a man under 40 with alopecia areata. Some clones in this sample may be carry-over from other donors' samples.

In this sample, this clonotype turned up many times. V usage is TRBV11-2 and J usage is TRBJ1-3; the match to TRBD1 covers 7 bases. The CDR3 extends over 15 amino acids. Trimming at V came to 5 bases and at J to 4 bases, leaving 8 bases not matched to a gene. Per the germline V gene, CDR1 is SGHAT and CDR2 is FQNNGV. CDR3 in amino acids: CASSETGSHGNTIYF. CDR3 in DNA: TGTGCCAGCAGCGAGACAGGGTCGCACGGAAACACCATATATTTT. The whole variable domain, remainder taken from reference TRBV11-2 and TRBJ1-3, is EAGVAQSPRYKIIEKRQSVAFWCNPISGHATLYWYQQILGQGPKLLIQFQNNGVVDDSQLPKDRFSAERLKGVDSTLKIQPAKLEDSAVYLCASSETGSHGNTIYFGEGSWLTVV.

This clonotype was counted between two and nine times. The chain employs TRBV6-2 or TRBV6-3 and TRBJ2-3, with 7 bases that match TRBD1. Germline V gives CDR1 MNHEY, CDR2 SVGEGT. V was clipped by 5 bases and J by 8 bases; unmatched bases: 7. The CDR3 covers 13 residues. CDR3 sequence reads: CASSDIRQGTQYF. The CDR3 DNA reads TGTGCCAGCAGTGATATCCGACAGGGTACGCAGTATTTT.

The chain combines TRBV6-5 with TRBJ2-7, with 10 bases that match TRBD1. Trimming cost V 5 bases and J 3 bases; bases outside gene matches: 7. Germline CDR1 is MNHEY and CDR2 is SVGAGI. CDR3 length: 15 residues. In DNA form, the CDR3 reads TGTGCCAGCAGTACTCCGGGACAGGGGTACTACGAGCAGTACTTC. It codes for CASSTPGQGYYEQYF.

This clonotype was detected a few times. J is TRBJ1-6 and V is TRBV9, with D possibly TRBD1 on 5 matching bases. Germline V CDR1 and CDR2: SGDLS, YYNGEE. V gave up 8 bases and J gave up 10 bases, with 16 bases separating them. The CDR3 contains 13 residues. CDR3 sequence reads: CASTVGEASPLHF. In nucleotides, the CDR3 is TGTGCCAGTACTGTGGGGGAGGCGTCACCCCTCCACTTT.

This clonotype was counted many times. This chain uses TRBV2 with TRBJ2-1, with a tentative D call TRBD2 (5 bases). The CDR3 sequence is 13 residues long. Trimming shortened V by 7 bases and J by 7 bases, and 14 bases separated the two germline ends. CDR1 is SNHLY, CDR2 FYNNEI, per germline. CDR3: CASKNGMVNEQFF. The CDR3 DNA is TGTGCCAGCAAGAACGGGATGGTGAATGAGCAGTTCTTC.

In its sample, this clonotype was seen many times. The J gene is TRBJ1-2, the V gene TRBV5-1; TRBD1 matches at 10 bases. V trimming: 3 bases; J trimming: 5 bases; junction bases outside the gene matches: 10. This CDR3 is built from 16 residues. Germline values: CDR1 SGHRS, CDR2 YFSETQ. CDR3 in amino acids: CASSSTPGQGRYGYTF. The CDR3 bases are TGCGCCAGCAGCTCTACTCCGGGACAGGGGAGGTATGGCTACACCTTC.

This clonotype was detected only a few times. The V gene is TRBV2, the J gene TRBJ1-5; D is unresolved. CDR1 and CDR2 (germline): SNHLY, FYNNEI. V was trimmed by 7 bases and J by 0 bases, leaving 13 bases between them. The CDR3 loop spans 15 amino acids. CDR3 residues: CASTNSGLSNQPQHF. The CDR3 coding sequence is TGTGCCAGCACCAACAGTGGGCTTAGCAATCAGCCCCAGCATTTT.

This clonotype was found many times. This rearrangement joins TRBV7-2 to TRBJ2-1; D gene unclear. From germline, CDR1 is SGHTA and CDR2 FQGNSA. CDR3 length: 12 amino acids. With 5 bases removed from V and 9 bases from J, the gap between germline ends came to 11 bases. CDR3 sequence (DNA): TGTGCCAGCAGCCAAGAACGTGTTGAGCAGTTCTTC. Its protein product is CASSQERVEQFF.

The chain recombines TRBV11-2 with TRBJ2-1; 7 nucleotides match TRBD2. CDR1 and CDR2 from the germline V gene are SGHAT and FQNNGV. The CDR3 length is 16 residues. V shed 4 bases, J shed 7 bases, and the junction held 13 bases outside the gene matches. This CDR3 is CASSWRGGSLWNEQFF. The CDR3 DNA sequence: TGTGCCAGCAGCTGGAGGGGCGGGAGCCTTTGGAATGAGCAGTTCTTC.

CDR3 residues: CSARVGTGGKETQYF. CDR3 sequence (DNA): TGCAGTGCTAGAGTTGGGACAGGGGGAAAAGAGACCCAGTACTTC. The rearrangement joins TRBV20-1 to TRBJ2-5, with TRBD1 identical over 11 bases. J lost 3 bases, V lost 1 base, and 4 bases had no gene match. Germline V CDR1 and CDR2: DFQATT, SNEGSKA (reference sequence). This CDR3 is 15 amino acids long.

This chain links TRBV24-1 with TRBJ2-7; a possible D gene is TRBD2 (10 bases). Trimming cost V 3 bases and J 3 bases, with 32 bases left between them. CDR1 is KGHDR and CDR2 is SFDVKD in the germline V gene. The CDR3 is 21 residues long. The CDR3 loop is CATSDPDRGSEKREGVYEQYV. The CDR3, as DNA: TGTGCCACCAGTGATCCCGACAGGGGGAGCGAAAAGCGGGAGGGCGTCTACGAGCAGTACGTC.